A single sample gave rise to the 16 T cell receptor beta chains below, sequenced in a study of identical twins. Via MiXCR, TCRdb re-called the 5' RACE reads, giving one row per CDR3 protein. The repertoire holds approximately 230,000 distinct CDR3 sequences, 6.5% seen once, with less than 15% in the top ten. These data were also filed under a second study, of T cells expressing NK-cell markers.

The sequenced sample was CD8+ T cells sorted from blood. These receptors originate from a woman in her late teens or twenties in good health.

This clonotype was seen repeatedly, ten times or more. The chain joins TRBV20-1 to TRBJ1-6; TRBD1 agrees at 7 bases. In germline, CDR1 is DFQATT, CDR2 SNEGSKA (reference sequence). Trimming removed 6 bases from V and 5 bases from J; junction bases left unmatched: 1. The CDR3 has 12 residues. In DNA form, the CDR3 reads TGCAGTGCAGGACAGGATAATTCACCCCTCCACTTT. Its protein is CSAGQDNSPLHF.

The sample holds many counts of this clonotype. The rearrangement joins TRBV27 to TRBJ1-1, with D maybe TRBD1 (6 bases). The germline CDR1 and CDR2 sequences are MNHEY and SMNVEV (reference sequence). V lost 5 bases, J lost 1 base, and 11 bases lay in between. The CDR3 extends over 14 amino acids. DNA of the CDR3: TGTGCCAGCAGTCAGACAGGTCCGAACACTGAAGCTTTCTTT. Its translation: CASSQTGPNTEAFF.

The sample holds many counts of this clonotype. The V call is TRBV28, the J call TRBJ2-3; 7 nucleotides line up with TRBD1. Germline-derived CDR1 and CDR2 are MDHEN and SYDVKM. CDR3 length equals 13 residues. Trimming cost V 3 bases and J 5 bases; bases outside gene matches: 2. In DNA form, the CDR3 reads TGTGCCAGCAGTTTCCAGGGGGTAGATACGCAGTATTTT. Residues: CASSFQGVDTQYF.

The chain joins TRBV19 to TRBJ2-2; 8 bases fit TRBD2. In germline, CDR1 is LNHDA, CDR2 SQIVND (reference sequence). The J segment lost 2 bases and the V segment lost 3 bases, leaving 2 bases of the junction unmatched. CDR3 length equals 15 residues. This chain's CDR3 is CASSIAGGNTGELFF. The CDR3 DNA sequence: TGTGCCAGTAGTATCGCGGGAGGAAACACCGGGGAGCTGTTTTTT.

The table lists this clonotype with a few counts. The chain recombines TRBV3-1 with TRBJ1-6, with TRBD1 identical over 9 bases. This CDR3 has 14 amino acids. The germline V gene has CDR1 LGHDT and CDR2 YNNKEL (reference sequence). Trimming at V came to 4 bases and at J to 9 bases, leaving 4 bases not matched to a gene. The CDR3 region is CASSPETGGSPLHF. The CDR3 region has the DNA TGTGCCAGCAGCCCCGAGACAGGGGGTTCACCCCTCCACTTT.

There are many counts of this clonotype. This chain uses TRBV20-1 with TRBJ1-2; D not resolved. The CDR3 length is 17 residues. The germline CDR1 and CDR2 sequences are DFQATT and SNEGSKA (reference sequence). With 4 bases removed from V and 3 bases from J, the gap between germline ends came to 24 bases. CDR3 sequence: CSAICLRGPPTYYGYTF. The CDR3 DNA reads TGCAGTGCTATTTGTCTACGGGGTCCTCCAACCTACTATGGCTACACCTTC.

This clonotype was seen only a few times. V is TRBV27 and J is TRBJ2-7; D is unresolved. The CDR3 loop spans 14 amino acids. The germline V and J ends were trimmed by 4 bases and 3 bases, with 13 bases remaining between them. The germline gives CDR1 MNHEY, CDR2 SMNVEV (reference sequence). CDR3 DNA: TGTGCCAGCAGTTGGGGAAGTAACGGCTACGAGCAGTACTTC. This gives the protein CASSWGSNGYEQYF.

The chain employs TRBV11-2 and TRBJ2-6; no firm D call. V was shortened by 1 base and J by 0 bases, with 4 bases between the two germline ends. The CDR3 runs 15 residues. Germline V gene sequence: CDR1 SGHAT, CDR2 FQNNGV. CDR3 in amino acids: CASSLVASGANVLTF. In DNA, the CDR3 is TGTGCCAGCAGCTTAGTGGCCTCTGGGGCCAACGTCCTGACTTTC.

V is TRBV7-9 and J is TRBJ1-1, with no clear D. CDR3 size: 12 residues. V was trimmed by 5 bases and J by 11 bases, leaving 15 bases between them. Germline loops: CDR1 SEHNR, CDR2 FQNEAQ (reference sequence). CDR3 in amino acids: CASSPPYLGAFF. CDR3 in DNA: TGTGCCAGCAGCCCTCCGTACTTGGGCGCTTTCTTT.

The chain uses TRBV12-3 or TRBV12-4 and TRBJ2-3, with D perhaps TRBD2 (6 bases). There are 15 residues in the CDR3. V was cut by 8 bases and J by 4 bases, with 19 bases left in between. CDR3 DNA sequence: TGTGCCAGCGGCTTGATCGGGAGCCCCCCAGATACGCAGTATTTT. Its translation: CASGLIGSPPDTQYF.

This clonotype was found a few times. The chain employs TRBV29-1 and TRBJ2-7, with TRBD1 as a possible D gene (5 bases). Germline V CDR1 and CDR2: SQVTM, ANQGSEA. CDR3 length: 12 amino acids. V lost 4 bases and J lost 1, with 8 bases in between. The CDR3 nucleotides read TGCAGCGTTGGGGGCAGATCCTACGAGCAGTACTTC. Translation: CSVGGRSYEQYF.

This clonotype was found a few times. The chain carries TRBV4-3 and TRBJ2-1, with D tentatively TRBD2 (6 bases). From germline, CDR1 is LGHNA and CDR2 YSLEER. V was trimmed by 3 bases and J by 10 bases, leaving 22 bases between them. The CDR3 length is 16 residues. CDR3 nucleotides: TGCGCCAGCAGCCATATAGGGCTAGCGCAATCATCCGAGCAGTTCTTC. Translated, it gives CASSHIGLAQSSEQFF.

Of note for this clonotype: A read error is possible here, since a much larger clone lies one base away. CDR3 amino acids: CASSEKPAGGPAGVLFF. CDR3 nucleotides: TGTGCCAGCAGCGAAAAACCAGCGGGGGGGCCTGCCGGGGTGCTGTTTTTT. The rearrangement links TRBV9 to TRBJ2-2, with 10 bases lining up with TRBD2. The CDR3 has 17 amino acids. Per the germline V gene, CDR1 is SGDLS and CDR2 is YYNGEE. Together with reference TRBV9 and TRBJ2-2, the CDR3 gives the full variable domain: DSGVTQTPKHLITATGQRVTLRCSPRSGDLSVYWYQQSLDQGLQFLIQYYNGEERAKGNILERFSAQQFPDLHSELNLSSLELGDSALYFCASSEKPAGGPAGVLFFGEGSRLTVL.

The chain joins TRBV12-5 to TRBJ2-7, with D tentatively TRBD1 or TRBD2 (5 bases each). V lost 6 bases and J 2 bases, leaving 17 bases between the germline ends. The CDR3 spans 15 residues. Germline V gene data show CDR1 as LGHNT and CDR2 as FRNRAP. CDR3 protein: CASGPSSGQTYEQYF. CDR3 nucleotides: TGTGCTAGTGGCCCCTCGTCGGGGCAGACCTACGAGCAGTACTTC.

This clonotype was found a few times. The chain is built from TRBV20-1 and TRBJ1-2, with D unresolved. The CDR3 is 11 amino acids. In germline, CDR1 is DFQATT, CDR2 SNEGSKA (reference sequence). Trimming took off 6 bases at V and 3 bases at J, with 8 bases between the two ends. The CDR3 is CSAPADYGYTF. CDR3 DNA: TGCAGTGCCCCGGCCGACTATGGCTACACCTTC.

In its sample, this clonotype was seen many times. V is TRBV7-3 and J is TRBJ2-1; D is possibly TRBD1 (5 bases). There are 12 residues in the CDR3. The germline CDR1 and CDR2 sequences are SGHTA and FQGTGA. Trimming shortened V by 9 bases and J by 3 bases, and 9 bases separated the two germline ends. CDR3 nucleotide sequence: TGTGCCAGTGGACAAGGCTACAATGAGCAGTTCTTC. Its translation: CASGQGYNEQFF.